The rows below give T cell receptor beta chains drawn from one sample of a study of cytomegalovirus exposure and HLA in healthy donors. Using immunoSEQ multiplex PCR, the repertoire was profiled, and TCRdb retains in-frame clones only, with some absent. The table lists 78,000 or so clones, under 65% of them singletons. Sequencing was performed on PBMCs. The receptors derive from a male donor in good health and CMV-seropositive. Each CDR3 is given with its conserved first and last residue.

TRBJ2-7,TRBV27,12,CASSLLGYEQYF
TRBJ2-2,TRBV9,14,CASSAWTATGELFF
TRBJ2-1,TRBV5-6,15,CASSRDRVFYNEQFF
TRBJ1-4,TRBV27,18,CASSLWAGTPSHHEKLFF
TRBJ1-5,TRBV6-1,14,CASSEEQVNQPQHF
TRBJ2-7,TRBV28,13,CASRIAGGHEQYF
TRBJ2-5,TRBV7-6,16,CASSLARLAGEETQYF
TRBJ2-1,TRBV11-1,16,CASSYPTSGVFNEQFF
TRBJ1-2,TRBV2,14,CASSATTGGYGYTF
TRBJ2-5,TRBV9,13,CASSVDPKETQYF
TRBJ2-7,TRBV18,16,CASSPPQGRIRNEQYF
TRBJ2-2,TRBV7-2,14,CASTLTASAGELFF
TRBJ1-3,TRBV30,16,CAWSVGTAGGGNTIYF
TRBJ1-2,TRBV12-5,16,CASGPAPDRPAYGYTF
TRBJ1-6,TRBV9,14,CASSVEGVNSPLHF
TRBJ2-1,TRBV4-1,14,CASGLIGLTNEQFF
TRBJ2-7,TRBV6-1,15,CASTLAGTSSYEQYF
TRBJ1-2,TRBV25-1,14,CASSPNGGSYGYTF
TRBJ1-3,TRBV7-2,15,CASSLIGGSGNTIYF
TRBJ1-1,TRBV4-2,15,CASSFGTGVVTEAFF
TRBJ1-6,TRBV30,15,CAWRGQGAGNSPLHF
TRBJ1-5,TRBV5-5,16,CASSLGVGGTNQPQHF
TRBJ1-3,TRBV27,14,CASSLGTDGNTIYF
TRBJ1-1,TRBV19,15,CASRPGDRGGTEAFF
TRBJ1-1,TRBV28,14,CASRGGQGRTEAFF
TRBJ2-3,TRBV7-2,15,CASSPWGGQSDTQYF
TRBJ2-5,TRBV29-1,14,CSVEIAGVGETQYF
TRBJ1-6,TRBV28,12,CAARVGDSPLHF
TRBJ1-2,TRBV19,12,CASSIVAGSYTF
TRBJ2-7,TRBV28,14,CASRGRGEAYEQYF
TRBJ1-4,TRBV5-6,13,CASSSTGKEKLFF
TRBJ2-2,TRBV5-1,15,CASTSGGRESGELFF
TRBJ1-5,TRBV28,16,CASSLSGASSNQPQHF
TRBJ1-1,TRBV19,13,CASSQGPNTEAFF
TRBJ1-5,TRBV19,15,CASSLGVWSNQPQHF
TRBJ2-1,TRBV1,16,CTSTKTGAGGPGEQFF
TRBJ2-1,TRBV6-4,12,CPLAGGSDEQFF
TRBJ2-5,TRBV5-6,14,CASSLGQGRETQYF
TRBJ2-7,TRBV4-1,15,CASSQDKQGMDEQYF
TRBJ1-1,TRBV7-6,14,CASSPNSGGTEAFF
TRBJ2-5,TRBV5-1,16,CASSLGGRGLQETQYF
TRBJ1-1,TRBV5-4,16,CASSMKPTGTNTEAFF
TRBJ2-7,TRBV5-1,12,CASSLTSYEQYF
TRBJ2-1,TRBV11-2,12,CASSLGSSGEFF
TRBJ2-7,TRBV10-2,14,CASSTGTGRYEQYF
TRBJ2-2,TRBV5-1,15,CASRGQGRDTGELFF
TRBJ2-1,TRBV27,13,CASSVTVYNEQFF
TRBJ2-2,TRBV19,13,CASSDSHTGELFF
TRBJ1-1,TRBV5-4,16,CASSLPILTGITEAFF
TRBJ2-5,TRBV9,17,CASSPDIGHRGQETQYF
TRBJ2-5,TRBV5-4,16,CASSFEGGAPGETQYF
TRBJ1-1,TRBV18,20,CASSSRVGGPGGLWNTEAFF
TRBJ1-1,TRBV7-6,13,CASSPDRGAEAFF
TRBJ2-7,TRBV19,16,CASSRSGTGAPYEQYF
TRBJ2-5,TRBV30,12,CAWIKPSGAQYF
TRBJ2-1,TRBV7-2,15,CASRAGASNYNEQFF
TRBJ2-1,TRBV5-5,13,CASSYLRGNEQFF
TRBJ2-7,TRBV27,14,CASALDRTSYEQYF
TRBJ2-5,TRBV9,12,CATSSRQETQYF
TRBJ2-7,TRBV6-5,14,CASSYGTGAYEQYF